A selection of T cell receptor beta chains follows, all from one sample in a study of CD8+CD57+ T cells in acquired aplastic anemia. TCRdb itself ran the reads through MiXCR, one entry per CDR3 protein. The table lists 200,000 or so distinct CDR3 sequences, about half of them singletons. The source material was sorted CD4+, CD8+, or CD8+CD57+ T cells (not recorded which) from PBMCs. The receptors were gathered from a human donor with aplastic anemia. CDR3s include the opening cysteine and the closing phenylalanine or tryptophan. A D gene is named only where the DNA matches it firmly. Some rows mark clone size as missing; the rest say once, few, many or name a class of expanded clone.

>TRBJ1-1|NA|NA|TRBV5-1
TGCGCCAGCAGCTTGACGGGGGGACTCCGGGCGGACACTGAAGCTTTCTTT
CASSLTGGLRADTEAFF
>TRBJ1-2|NA|NA|TRBV27
TGTGCCAGCAGTTCTTACGCCTCTAACTATGGCTACACCTTC
CASSSYASNYGYTF
>TRBJ2-2|NA|many|TRBV19
TGTGCCAGTAGTATACAGGCTACCACCGGGGAGCTGTTTTTT
CASSIQATTGELFF
>TRBJ2-1|NA|few|TRBV3-1
TGTGCCAGCAGCCAGTACGCCAGCTCCTACAATGAGCAGTTCTTC
CASSQYASSYNEQFF
>TRBJ2-7|NA|once|TRBV19
TGTGCCAGTAGTAAGCGGTCAAGCTACGAGCAGTACTTC
CASSKRSSYEQYF
>TRBJ1-5|NA|many|TRBV2
TGTGCCAGCAGTTCAGGTTTCAATCAGCCCCAGCATTTT
CASSSGFNQPQHF
>TRBJ1-3|NA|many|TRBV7-6
TGTGCCAGCAGCTTAGGCGGGCTGCCCTCTGGAAACACCATATATTTT
CASSLGGLPSGNTIYF
>TRBJ2-5|NA|NA|TRBV20-1
TGCAGTGCTAGAGCAGGGAGTAACGTGAGGGAAGAGACCCAGTACTTC
CSARAGSNVREETQYF
>TRBJ1-6|TRBD1|many|TRBV7-3
TGTGCCAGCAGCCCCCGGGGACAGGCTGATAATTCACCCCTCCACTTT
CASSPRGQADNSPLHF
>TRBJ2-7|NA|NA|TRBV10-3
TGTGCCATCAGCGGGGAGTCCTACGAGCAGTACTTC
CAISGESYEQYF
>TRBJ1-1|TRBD1|NA|TRBV14
TGTGCCAGCAGCCATAACTACTACAGGGGCCCCGGGAACACTGAAGCTTTCTTT
CASSHNYYRGPGNTEAFF
>TRBJ2-7|NA|NA|TRBV7-2
TGTGCCAGCAGCCGACCGGGACCGGCCTACGAGCAGTACTTC
CASSRPGPAYEQYF
>TRBJ2-2|TRBD1|NA|TRBV2
TGTGCCAGCAGCTGGACAGGGGTTAGCACCGGGGAGCTGTTTTTT
CASSWTGVSTGELFF
>TRBJ1-4|NA|NA|TRBV7-3
TGTGCCAGCAGCAAAGCCGGGACAAGCAATGAAAAACTGTTTTTT
CASSKAGTSNEKLFF
>TRBJ2-7|NA|few|TRBV15
TGTACCACCAGCAGAGATCGGGTCTCTTCCGGCGAGCGGTACTTC
CTTSRDRVSSGERYF
>TRBJ2-7|TRBD2|few|TRBV10-3
TGTGCCATCAGTTGGAGCGGGGGTGGCGAGCAGTACTTC
CAISWSGGGEQYF
>TRBJ2-5|TRBD1|NA|TRBV18
TGTGCCAGCTCGACCGGGACAGAGAAAGAGACCCAGTACTTC
CASSTGTEKETQYF
>TRBJ2-3|NA|many|TRBV20-1
TGCAGTGCTAGAGATAACACCCTAGAATCGCAGTATTTT
CSARDNTLESQYF
>TRBJ2-7|TRBD1|NA|TRBV7-9
TGTGCCAGCAGCCCCCCTCGGACAGGGAGCGAGCAGTACTTC
CASSPPRTGSEQYF
>TRBJ1-4|TRBD1|NA|TRBV25-1
TGTGCCAGCCGCCCGGGGACAGCCGCAACTAATGAAAAACTGTTTTTT
CASRPGTAATNEKLFF
>TRBJ2-3|NA|NA|TRBV10-2
TGCGCCAGCAGAGGCTATAGCACAGATACGCAGTATTTT
CASRGYSTDTQYF
>TRBJ1-4|NA|NA|TRBV5-1
TGCGCCAGCAGCCAGTACGGGGGTGGGGAAAAACTGTTTTTT
CASSQYGGGEKLFF
>TRBJ1-3|NA|many|TRBV7-9
TGTGCCAGCAGTACGACTATTGGAAACACCATATATTTT
CASSTTIGNTIYF
>TRBJ2-2|NA|NA|TRBV7-8
TGTGCCAGCAGCATGTCGAGCTCCGGGGAGCTGTTTTTT
CASSMSSSGELFF
>TRBJ1-1|NA|many|TRBV11-3
TGTGCCAGCGTTCTTGAAGCTTTCTTT
CASVLEAFF
>TRBJ2-5|TRBD2|NA|TRBV20-1
TGCAGTGCCCCGGGGGGAGGGCAAGAGACCCAGTACTTC
CSAPGGGQETQYF
>TRBJ2-1|NA|many|TRBV20-1
TGCAGTGCACCCCACAGCTCCTACAATGAGCAGTTCTTC
CSAPHSSYNEQFF
>TRBJ2-3|NA|many|TRBV6-1
TGTGCCAGCCATACAGATACGCAGTATTTT
CASHTDTQYF
>TRBJ2-7|NA|NA|TRBV5-1
TGCGCCAGCAGCGGGCAGGCGATACTCTACGAGCAGTACTTC
CASSGQAILYEQYF
>TRBJ2-1|TRBD2|NA|TRBV10-2
TGCGCCAGCTCTAGTGGCGGGGGGGCCTACAATGAGCAGTTCTTC
CASSSGGGAYNEQFF
>TRBJ1-5|TRBD1|many|TRBV25-1
TGTGCCACCTCGGGACAGAGAAAAAATCAGCCCCAGCATTTT
CATSGQRKNQPQHF
>TRBJ2-1|NA|NA|TRBV24-1
TGTGCCAGCAGTTTTTCCGGAAGCCACGATGAGCAGTTCTTC
CASSFSGSHDEQFF
>TRBJ1-2|NA|NA|TRBV19
TGTGCCAGTAGTTTGATGAAGGGAGGCTATGGCTACACCTTC
CASSLMKGGYGYTF
>TRBJ1-3|TRBD1|NA|TRBV2
TGCGCCAGCAGCCAGGGACAGCCCTCTGGAAACACCATATATTTT
CASSQGQPSGNTIYF
>TRBJ1-1|TRBD1|many|TRBV6-6
TGTGCCAGCAGCACCTCGACAGGGAGTGGGACTGAAGCTTTCTTT
CASSTSTGSGTEAFF
>TRBJ2-7|NA|once|TRBV10-3
TGTGCCATCAGCGGGCCCAGAAACGTTTACGAGCAGTACTTC
CAISGPRNVYEQYF
>TRBJ2-1|TRBD2|NA|TRBV15
TGTGCCACCAGCAGAGATCGGGGGGGCCCGGAGGAGGAGCAGTTCTTC
CATSRDRGGPEEEQFF
>TRBJ1-2|TRBD1|NA|TRBV29-1
TGCAGCGCTCTGACAGGGTCGTACTATGGCTACACCTTC
CSALTGSYYGYTF
>TRBJ2-7|NA|NA|TRBV7-9
TGTGCCAGCCGCTTAGAGACGGGGAGCACCGAGCAGTACTTC
CASRLETGSTEQYF
>TRBJ2-3|TRBD2|many|TRBV4-1
TGCGCCAGCAGCCCCCGACTAGCGGGGGAAGATACGCAGTATTTT
CASSPRLAGEDTQYF
>TRBJ2-7|NA|NA|TRBV7-2
TGTGCCAGCAGCTCCCTCACTACCTACGAGCAGTACTTC
CASSSLTTYEQYF
>TRBJ1-2|NA|many|TRBV3-1
TGTGCCAGCAGCCAAGCCCCTACTCAAGGCTACACCTTC
CASSQAPTQGYTF
>TRBJ2-1|TRBD1|many|TRBV9
TGTGCCAGCAGCGCGGACAGGTTTTGGGCAGCGCGCTCCTACAATGAGCAGTTCTTC
CASSADRFWAARSYNEQFF
>TRBJ2-1|TRBD2|many|TRBV7-2
TGTGCCAGCAGCTCCGGGGGGGCCCATGAGCAGTTCTTC
CASSSGGAHEQFF
>TRBJ1-3|NA|once|TRBV20-1
TGCAGTGCTAGAGAAAACACCGGGCCCGGGGACACCATATATTTT
CSARENTGPGDTIYF
>TRBJ2-3|NA|many|TRBV4-1
TGCGCCAGCAGCCAAGGGTTGGGGGCACGGGGTACGCAGTATTTT
CASSQGLGARGTQYF
>TRBJ1-6|NA|many|TRBV19
TGTGCCAGTACGGTGGGGGTAAGGCTCGGAGAGGCACCCCTCCACTTT
CASTVGVRLGEAPLHF
>TRBJ2-7|TRBD2|NA|TRBV20-1
TGCAGTGCTACGCTAATAGGACTAGCGGGGCCCTATTACGAGCAGTACTTC
CSATLIGLAGPYYEQYF
>TRBJ2-2|TRBD2|many|TRBV7-8
TGTGCCAGCAGCTCTACCGGACTAGCGGGGGTCCGGTGGAGCACCGGGGAGCTGTTTTTT
CASSSTGLAGVRWSTGELFF
>TRBJ2-7|NA|NA|TRBV11-2
TGTGCCAGCAGCCCTTGGACAGTTCAACAATACGAGCAGTACTTC
CASSPWTVQQYEQYF
>TRBJ2-7|NA|once|TRBV6-6
TGTGCCAGCAGTGGACAGCCCTACGAGCAGTACTTC
CASSGQPYEQYF
>TRBJ1-6|NA|NA|TRBV7-3
TGTGCCAGCAGCCAAGATAGGACCAACTATAATTCACCCCTCCACTTT
CASSQDRTNYNSPLHF